A selection of T cell receptor beta chains follows, all from one sample in a study of T-cell memory formation after mild COVID-19. TCRdb re-derived calls from the 5' RACE reads in MiXCR, one entry per CDR3 protein. The sample gives around 400,000 distinct CDR3 sequences, 20% to 25% of which show up once; 8.8% is in the top ten. What was sequenced was PBMCs or a T cell subset sorted from them (not recorded which). Receptor source: an adult woman who had mild COVID-19 (a few samples of this study predate the infection). Cell type and time point are not known. The CDR3 runs from the conserved cysteine through the conserved F or W. A D gene is named only where the DNA matches it firmly. Clone size is stated in some rows and not others, as once, few, many or a class when expanded.

v_gene: TRBV4-1; len: 16; j_gene: TRBJ2-3; d_gene: TRBD1; abundance: few; CDR3nt: TGCGCCAGCAGCCTCCGGACAGGGCCGGCCACAGATACGCAGTATTTT; CDR3aa: CASSLRTGPATDTQYF
v_gene: TRBV7-9; len: 16; j_gene: TRBJ1-2; d_gene: TRBD1; abundance: NA; CDR3nt: TGTGCCAGCAGCCCATCGGGTGGGGAGGGGGCGGCCAGCTACACCTTC; CDR3aa: CASSPSGGEGAASYTF
v_gene: TRBV5-1; len: 14; j_gene: TRBJ2-2; d_gene: NA; abundance: few; CDR3nt: TGCGCCAGCGGAAGGTTAGCGAACACCGGGGAGCTGTTTTTT; CDR3aa: CASGRLANTGELFF
v_gene: TRBV5-1; len: 16; j_gene: TRBJ2-7; d_gene: TRBD2; abundance: NA; CDR3nt: TGCGCCAGCACCGCCGAACTAGCGGGGGGGCCATACGAGCAGTACTTC; CDR3aa: CASTAELAGGPYEQYF
v_gene: TRBV7-9; len: 15; j_gene: TRBJ1-2; d_gene: NA; abundance: NA; CDR3nt: TGTGCCAGCAGCAGTCTTACAGGGCCGAACTATGGCTACACCTTC; CDR3aa: CASSSLTGPNYGYTF
v_gene: TRBV7-9; len: 17; j_gene: TRBJ2-1; d_gene: TRBD1; abundance: NA; CDR3nt: TGTGCCAGCAGCTCCCTCGGGACAGGGATGCCCTACAATGAGCAGTTCTTC; CDR3aa: CASSSLGTGMPYNEQFF
v_gene: TRBV7-3; len: 14; j_gene: TRBJ2-5; d_gene: TRBD1; abundance: NA; CDR3nt: TGTGCCAGCAGCTACCCGGGACAGCAAGAGACCCAGTACTTC; CDR3aa: CASSYPGQQETQYF
v_gene: TRBV5-6; len: 13; j_gene: TRBJ2-7; d_gene: TRBD1; abundance: NA; CDR3nt: TGTGCCAGCAGCTTGAGGACAGGGGTCGAGCAGTACTTC; CDR3aa: CASSLRTGVEQYF
v_gene: TRBV29-1; len: 13; j_gene: TRBJ1-5; d_gene: NA; abundance: NA; CDR3nt: TGCAGCGTTGGGGGGAGGCAGGGTCAGCCCCAGCATTTT; CDR3aa: CSVGGRQGQPQHF
v_gene: TRBV12-3/TRBV12-4; len: 12; j_gene: TRBJ1-2; d_gene: NA; abundance: few; CDR3nt: TGTGCCAGCAGTGCCAGGGTCGCCGGCTACACCTTC; CDR3aa: CASSARVAGYTF
v_gene: TRBV5-4; len: 15; j_gene: TRBJ1-1; d_gene: NA; abundance: NA; CDR3nt: TGTGCCAGCAGCCCGCCAGTTAACATGAACACTGAAGCTTTCTTT; CDR3aa: CASSPPVNMNTEAFF
v_gene: TRBV27; len: 15; j_gene: TRBJ1-5; d_gene: NA; abundance: NA; CDR3nt: TGTGCCAGCAGTTTAACAGGGCTGCGCAATCAGCCCCAGCATTTT; CDR3aa: CASSLTGLRNQPQHF
v_gene: TRBV15; len: 15; j_gene: TRBJ2-1; d_gene: TRBD2; abundance: NA; CDR3nt: TGTGCCACCAGCAGAGCTAGCGGGGGCTACAATGAGCAGTTCTTC; CDR3aa: CATSRASGGYNEQFF
v_gene: TRBV11-1; len: 14; j_gene: TRBJ1-1; d_gene: NA; abundance: NA; CDR3nt: TGTGCCAGCACCCTAGCTCAGGGATTCAATGAAGCTTTCTTT; CDR3aa: CASTLAQGFNEAFF
v_gene: TRBV7-9; len: 15; j_gene: TRBJ2-7; d_gene: NA; abundance: few; CDR3nt: TGTGCCAGCAGCTTAAGGACAGTCCAACCCTACGAGCAGTACTTC; CDR3aa: CASSLRTVQPYEQYF
v_gene: TRBV20-1; len: 13; j_gene: TRBJ2-7; d_gene: TRBD2; abundance: NA; CDR3nt: TGCAGTGCTAGGCGGACTAGTCCCTACGAGCAGTACTTC; CDR3aa: CSARRTSPYEQYF
v_gene: TRBV12-3/TRBV12-4; len: 16; j_gene: TRBJ2-3; d_gene: TRBD1; abundance: few; CDR3nt: TGTGCCAGCAGTCGGACAGGAAGGGGTAACACAGATACGCAGTATTTT; CDR3aa: CASSRTGRGNTDTQYF
v_gene: TRBV7-9; len: 16; j_gene: TRBJ2-6; d_gene: NA; abundance: few; CDR3nt: TGTGCCAGCAGCGACCGGGAAGGGTCTGGGGCCAACGTCCTGACTTTC; CDR3aa: CASSDREGSGANVLTF
v_gene: TRBV25-1; len: 13; j_gene: TRBJ1-1; d_gene: NA; abundance: NA; CDR3nt: TGTGCCAGCAGTGGAGGAGGAGGAACTGAAGCTTTCTTT; CDR3aa: CASSGGGGTEAFF
v_gene: TRBV2; len: 12; j_gene: TRBJ2-7; d_gene: NA; abundance: NA; CDR3nt: TGTGCCAGCAGTGTCACGGGACACGAGCAGTACTTC; CDR3aa: CASSVTGHEQYF
v_gene: TRBV5-1; len: 13; j_gene: TRBJ2-2; d_gene: NA; abundance: NA; CDR3nt: TGCGCCAGCAGCTCCCCGGCCCCAGGGGAGCTGTTTTTT; CDR3aa: CASSSPAPGELFF
v_gene: TRBV6-2/TRBV6-3; len: 16; j_gene: TRBJ1-2; d_gene: NA; abundance: NA; CDR3nt: TGTGCCAGCAGCCTCGGTGGTAGGCAAGCTAACTATGGCTACACCTTC; CDR3aa: CASSLGGRQANYGYTF
v_gene: TRBV2; len: 16; j_gene: TRBJ2-6; d_gene: TRBD1; abundance: NA; CDR3nt: TGTGCCACCCCGGACAGGGGATTTGCCGGGGCCAACGTCCTGACTTTC; CDR3aa: CATPDRGFAGANVLTF
v_gene: TRBV6-2/TRBV6-3; len: 15; j_gene: TRBJ2-1; d_gene: TRBD2; abundance: few; CDR3nt: TGTGCCAGCACCAACGGAGCGGGAGCCTACAATGAGCAGTTCTTC; CDR3aa: CASTNGAGAYNEQFF
v_gene: TRBV7-2; len: 15; j_gene: TRBJ1-4; d_gene: NA; abundance: few; CDR3nt: TGTGCCAGCAGCTCCCGCGGGGGGGCTGGTGAAAAACTGTTTTTT; CDR3aa: CASSSRGGAGEKLFF
v_gene: TRBV6-5; len: 13; j_gene: TRBJ2-1; d_gene: TRBD2; abundance: NA; CDR3nt: TGTGCCACCTGGGGACTAGTGGCGGGGGAGCAGTTCTTC; CDR3aa: CATWGLVAGEQFF
v_gene: TRBV6-2/TRBV6-3; len: 15; j_gene: TRBJ2-1; d_gene: TRBD2; abundance: NA; CDR3nt: TGTGCCAGCTATCCTAGCGGGAGGTCCCTAAATGAGCAGTTCTTC; CDR3aa: CASYPSGRSLNEQFF
v_gene: TRBV7-8; len: 13; j_gene: TRBJ2-7; d_gene: NA; abundance: NA; CDR3nt: TGTGCCAGCACCTTAAGGGGCCCCTACGAGCAGTACTTC; CDR3aa: CASTLRGPYEQYF
v_gene: TRBV3-1; len: 15; j_gene: TRBJ2-4; d_gene: TRBD2; abundance: NA; CDR3nt: TGTGCCAGCAGCTTAAGGACTAGCTCGAGAAACATTCAGTACTTC; CDR3aa: CASSLRTSSRNIQYF
v_gene: TRBV12-3/TRBV12-4; len: 16; j_gene: TRBJ2-1; d_gene: TRBD1; abundance: NA; CDR3nt: TGTGCCAGCAGCTCCCCGGACAGGGGAGGAGGCAATGAGCAGTTCTTC; CDR3aa: CASSSPDRGGGNEQFF
v_gene: TRBV7-8; len: 14; j_gene: TRBJ2-7; d_gene: NA; abundance: once; CDR3nt: TGTGCCAGCAGCGACGCACAGGGATTCTGGGAGCAGTACTTC; CDR3aa: CASSDAQGFWEQYF
v_gene: TRBV7-2; len: 13; j_gene: TRBJ2-7; d_gene: NA; abundance: few; CDR3nt: TGTGCCAGCACCACCGGGACACCCTACGAGCAGTACTTC; CDR3aa: CASTTGTPYEQYF
v_gene: TRBV9; len: 15; j_gene: TRBJ1-1; d_gene: TRBD1; abundance: NA; CDR3nt: TGTGCCAGCAGCGTTTCAGGGGGCCGAGGCACTGAAGCTTTCTTT; CDR3aa: CASSVSGGRGTEAFF
v_gene: TRBV11-1; len: 14; j_gene: TRBJ1-2; d_gene: NA; abundance: NA; CDR3nt: TGTGCCAGCAGCTCGCTGGGGGTAGCCTATGGCTACACCTTC; CDR3aa: CASSSLGVAYGYTF
v_gene: TRBV7-8; len: 16; j_gene: TRBJ2-7; d_gene: TRBD2; abundance: NA; CDR3nt: TGTGCCAGCAGCTCCTTAGGGACTAGCGGACACTACGAGCAGTACTTC; CDR3aa: CASSSLGTSGHYEQYF
v_gene: TRBV5-1; len: 16; j_gene: TRBJ2-3; d_gene: NA; abundance: NA; CDR3nt: TGCGCCAGCAGCCCCCTGGGGAGGTTGGGCACAGATACGCAGTATTTT; CDR3aa: CASSPLGRLGTDTQYF
v_gene: TRBV5-1; len: 14; j_gene: TRBJ2-3; d_gene: NA; abundance: NA; CDR3nt: TGCGCCAGCAGCTTGGCAGAAGGGGCAGATACGCAGTATTTT; CDR3aa: CASSLAEGADTQYF
v_gene: TRBV5-6; len: 14; j_gene: TRBJ1-2; d_gene: NA; abundance: NA; CDR3nt: TGTGCCAGCACCCTGTGGGGAGTAAACTATGGCTACACCTTC; CDR3aa: CASTLWGVNYGYTF
v_gene: TRBV7-9; len: 12; j_gene: TRBJ2-5; d_gene: NA; abundance: many; CDR3nt: TGTGCCAGCAGCTCCGACGTGGAGACCCAGTACTTC; CDR3aa: CASSSDVETQYF
v_gene: TRBV20-1; len: 13; j_gene: TRBJ2-3; d_gene: NA; abundance: NA; CDR3nt: TGCAGTGCTAGAGATCGACTAGGGGATACGCAGTATTTT; CDR3aa: CSARDRLGDTQYF
v_gene: TRBV9; len: 16; j_gene: TRBJ2-1; d_gene: NA; abundance: NA; CDR3nt: TGTGCCAGCAGCGTAGAAGCGGTCCAGGGGTACAATGAGCAGTTCTTC; CDR3aa: CASSVEAVQGYNEQFF
v_gene: TRBV20-1; len: 15; j_gene: TRBJ2-7; d_gene: NA; abundance: few; CDR3nt: TGCAGTGCTAACCCCCCGGCAGGGGGGGCCTACGAGCAGTACTTC; CDR3aa: CSANPPAGGAYEQYF
v_gene: TRBV29-1; len: 12; j_gene: TRBJ2-7; d_gene: NA; abundance: few; CDR3nt: TGCAGCGTTGAGGACCTAACCTACGAGCAGTACTTC; CDR3aa: CSVEDLTYEQYF
v_gene: TRBV5-1; len: 15; j_gene: TRBJ2-1; d_gene: TRBD2; abundance: few; CDR3nt: TGCGCCAGCAGCTCTGCGGGAGGTTGGTACAATGAGCAGTTCTTC; CDR3aa: CASSSAGGWYNEQFF
v_gene: TRBV6-6; len: 15; j_gene: TRBJ2-7; d_gene: TRBD1; abundance: NA; CDR3nt: TGTGCCAGCAGTTACGGAGGACAGGGAGGAGACGAGCAGTACTTC; CDR3aa: CASSYGGQGGDEQYF
v_gene: TRBV3-1; len: 16; j_gene: TRBJ2-3; d_gene: TRBD1; abundance: few; CDR3nt: TGTGCCAGCAGCAAAAGGGGACAGGGGCGCACAGATACGCAGTATTTT; CDR3aa: CASSKRGQGRTDTQYF
v_gene: TRBV5-1; len: 14; j_gene: TRBJ2-7; d_gene: TRBD2; abundance: few; CDR3nt: TGCGCCAGCAGCTTGGGGGGACTACCCTACGAGCAGTACTTC; CDR3aa: CASSLGGLPYEQYF
v_gene: TRBV4-1; len: 16; j_gene: TRBJ1-1; d_gene: NA; abundance: NA; CDR3nt: TGCGCCAGCAGCCAAGAGACTGGGGCATTGAACACTGAAGCTTTCTTT; CDR3aa: CASSQETGALNTEAFF
v_gene: TRBV19; len: 13; j_gene: TRBJ1-2; d_gene: NA; abundance: NA; CDR3nt: TGTGCCAGTCGTATTTTGGGTTCTCGGGGCTACACCTTC; CDR3aa: CASRILGSRGYTF
v_gene: TRBV29-1; len: 15; j_gene: TRBJ2-1; d_gene: TRBD2; abundance: few; CDR3nt: TGCAGCGTTGAAGGGCGGGGGGGCCTTGGGGTCCCCCAGTTCTTC; CDR3aa: CSVEGRGGLGVPQFF